These T cell receptor beta chains were read from a single sample in a study of T cell responses to AZD1222 COVID-19 vaccine. Some clones are missing from TCRdb's copy, which holds only in-frame ones; the method was immunoSEQ multiplex PCR. This table has some 100,000 clones, just over 90% appearing once. The sequenced sample was peripheral blood, obtained on day 0 of AZD1222 vaccination. These receptor sequences come from an adult in good health. Each CDR3 is given with its conserved first and last residue. The D gene is left open where the match is weak. Clone sizes are given selectively: once, few, many, or a class where the clone is expanded.

TRBV27	TRBD2	.	TRBJ2-3	TGTGCCAGCAGTTACTACACTAGCGGGGGGCTCAGGAATACGCAGTATTTT	CASSYYTSGGLRNTQYF
TRBV5-1	.	.	TRBJ1-6	TGCGCCAGCAGCTTGTGGCAGGGGAATAATTCACCCCTCCACTTT	CASSLWQGNNSPLHF
TRBV27	TRBD1	.	TRBJ1-5	TGTGCCAGCAGTTCCACAGCCAGGGGGTATCAGCCCCAGCATTTT	CASSSTARGYQPQHF
TRBV18	TRBD1	.	TRBJ2-1	TGTGCCAGCTCACCGGGAATAGACAGGGACCCATACAATGAGCAGTTCTTC	CASSPGIDRDPYNEQFF
TRBV4-2	.	few	TRBJ1-5	TGTGCCAGCAGCCAAGAGAAGGGACAACTGAATCAGCCCCAGCATTTT	CASSQEKGQLNQPQHF
TRBV27	.	.	TRBJ1-2	TGTGCCAGCAGTTCCCTAGGGGACTATGGCTACACCTTC	CASSSLGDYGYTF
TRBV6-5	.	.	TRBJ1-5	TGTGCCAGCATTACGGGGCCTGGGCAGCCCCAGCATTTT	CASITGPGQPQHF
TRBV6-2/TRBV6-3	TRBD1	.	TRBJ2-5	TGTGCCAGCAGTTATTTCGGGCTGGACAGGGTGAGAACCCAGTACTTC	CASSYFGLDRVRTQYF
TRBV2	TRBD1	.	TRBJ2-2	TGTGCCAGCAGAGAGGGACAGGGAAGGACCGGGGAGCTGTTTTTT	CASREGQGRTGELFF
TRBV10-3	.	once	TRBJ2-7	TGTGCCATCAGTGGAACAGGAGGTAACGAGCAGTACTTC	CAISGTGGNEQYF
TRBV7-7	.	.	TRBJ2-7	TGTGCCAGCAGCTTAGGCGGTCCAGGGCACGAGCAGTACTTC	CASSLGGPGHEQYF
TRBV18	TRBD1	once	TRBJ1-2	TGTGCCAGCTCACCAAACTCAGGGGGCGGCGGCTATGGCTACACCTTC	CASSPNSGGGGYGYTF
TRBV30	TRBD1	.	TRBJ1-3	TGTGCCTGGAGGGCCCGGGACAGGGATATCACCATATATTTT	CAWRARDRDITIYF
TRBV21-1	.	.	TRBJ1-3	TGTGCCAGCAGCCTCGCCGGGACGCCCAGAAAAGGAAACACCATATATTTT	CASSLAGTPRKGNTIYF
TRBV20-1	.	.	TRBJ1-1	TGCAGTGCTAGTGTCAGACTGAACACTGAAGCTTTCTTT	CSASVRLNTEAFF
TRBV5-1	TRBD1	.	TRBJ2-7	TGCGCCAGCAGCACCGGGACAGGGGGCGCCGAGCAGTACTTC	CASSTGTGGAEQYF
TRBV5-1	.	.	TRBJ2-3	TGCGCCAGCAGGAACACAGATACGCAGTATTTT	CASRNTDTQYF
TRBV6-1	.	.	TRBJ2-7	TGTGCCAGCAGTGACACAGGGTACCACGAGCAGTACTTC	CASSDTGYHEQYF
TRBV19	.	.	TRBJ1-5	TGTGCCAGTTCGGACAGAGACAATCAGCCCCAGCATTTT	CASSDRDNQPQHF
TRBV5-4	.	.	TRBJ2-5	TGTGCCAGCAGATCGGGGCCTTTGGAGACCCAGTACTTC	CASRSGPLETQYF
TRBV27	.	few	TRBJ1-5	TGTGCCAGCAGTTTGGGGAGGAATCAGCCCCAGCATTTT	CASSLGRNQPQHF
TRBV4-2	.	once	TRBJ2-7	TGTGCCAGCAGCTCACCGAGCTCCTACGAGCAGTACTTC	CASSSPSSYEQYF
TRBV27	.	.	TRBJ1-1	TGTGCCAGCAGTCCAGTAATCTTCGGAGGTATGAACACTGAAGCTTTCTTT	CASSPVIFGGMNTEAFF
TRBV27	.	.	TRBJ1-5	TGTGCCAGCAGTTTATCCGGACAGACTAATCAGCCCCAGCATTTT	CASSLSGQTNQPQHF
TRBV2	.	.	TRBJ1-1	TGTGCCAGCAGTGAGGAAAGGGTGAACACTGAAGCTTTCTTT	CASSEERVNTEAFF
TRBV7-2	TRBD1	.	TRBJ1-3	TGTGCCAGCGACGAACAGGGGACAGGAAACACCATATATTTT	CASDEQGTGNTIYF
TRBV7-3	.	.	TRBJ1-1	TGTGCCAGCAGCTCGGGTCCCAACACTGAAGCTTTCTTT	CASSSGPNTEAFF
TRBV6-4	TRBD2	.	TRBJ2-3	TGTGCCAGCAGTGGTAGCGGGGGGGCAACAGATACGCAGTATTTT	CASSGSGGATDTQYF
TRBV5-1	.	.	TRBJ2-3	TGCGCCAGCAGCGAGATACGGATACGCACAGATACGCAGTATTTT	CASSEIRIRTDTQYF
TRBV27	.	.	TRBJ1-1	TGTGCCAGCAACCCCCGGGGGGGGTCTGAAGCTTTCTTT	CASNPRGGSEAFF
TRBV6-5	TRBD1	few	TRBJ1-1	TGTGCCAGCCGGGACAGGGGGACGAACACTGAAGCTTTCTTT	CASRDRGTNTEAFF
TRBV7-2	.	once	TRBJ1-1	TGTGCCAGCAGCTTAGGTGCAGGGGTGAGCACTGAAGCTTTCTTT	CASSLGAGVSTEAFF
TRBV7-9	TRBD2	.	TRBJ2-1	TGTGCCAGCAGCTCAGCGGGGGGACTTTACAATGAGCAGTTCTTC	CASSSAGGLYNEQFF
TRBV9	.	.	TRBJ1-1	TGTGCCAGCAGCTATACAGGACTGAACACTGAAGCTTTCTTT	CASSYTGLNTEAFF
TRBV19	.	.	TRBJ2-1	TGTGCCAGTAGTATTACCAGGGTCAATGAGCAGTTCTTC	CASSITRVNEQFF